This TCR beta chain comes out of a study of CD8+ T cells in alopecia areata. Peripheral blood samples and lesional scalp punch biopsies were obtained from alopecia areata patients. RNA extraction was followed by reverse transcription into cDNA, which acted as the sequencing template. Sequencing used immunoSEQ multiplex PCR; TCRdb keeps in-frame clones, though not all of them. Of some 14,000 clones listed, 45% to 60% are singletons. This clone was detected only once. The identical CDR3 is also encoded by other nucleotide sequences in the sample. Source: skin, taken at week 0. The sequence derives from a human donor with alopecia areata.

Written as DNA, the CDR3 is TGCGCCAGCAGCCAGCCGCGGACGCCTCCCGGGGAGCTGTTTTTT. This translates into CASSQPRTPPGELFF. This chain connects TRBV4-1 to TRBJ2-2; D remains ambiguous. The CDR3 extends over 15 amino acids. Trimming removed 3 bases from V and 6 bases from J, with 14 bases in between. Germline lookup yields CDR1 MGHRA and CDR2 YSYEKL.